This T cell receptor beta chain was identified in a study of human T cells and chemical hapten exposure. Study-level information: 2% DPC applied to an approximately 2 cm by approximately 2 cm arm area sensitized donors. Affected patients, primarily female, had alopecia areata, totalis or universalis.

V lost 4 bases, J lost 6 bases, and 8 bases lay in between. Germline CDR1 reads SGHVS; CDR2 reads FQNEAQ. The CDR3 spans 12 residues. Sample time point: patch test 1, 2 weeks after DPC sensitization. Treatment: therapeutic diphenylcyclopropenone sensitization with weekly scalp DPC. This clonotype occurred a few times. Its antigen is unidentified. Study-wide findings and caveats: The number of TCRs above 1 in 1000 frequency did not change after DPC sensitization.

Using its own MiXCR run on the RACE reads, TCRdb lists one record per CDR3 protein. The sample lists 150,000 to 200,000 distinct CDR3 sequences; 13% to 15% were seen once. The receptor's source is a woman aged 25 to 39 with alopecia areata. Some clones in this sample may be carry-over from other donors' samples. The starting material was whole blood, obtained in connection with sensitization to the hapten diphenylcyclopropenone (DPC). The rearrangement uses TRBV7-8 and TRBJ2-3; D is ambiguous. CDR3 region: CASSSHLDTQYF. CDR3 bases: TGTGCCAGCAGCTCGCACCTGGATACGCAGTATTTT.